Reported below is one T cell receptor beta chain. Antigen specificity is unknown. The sample belongs to a study of human T cells and chemical hapten exposure. Study-level information: Sensitizing treatment utilized 2% DPC over a 2 cm by 2 cm portion of upper inner arm skin.

The CDR3 extends over 13 amino acids. Germline-derived CDR1 and CDR2 are MNHEY and SVGEGT. Deletions cut 2 bases from V and 4 bases from J, with 5 bases between. Stated time point: patch test 1, 2 weeks after DPC sensitization. Treatment noted: therapeutic diphenylcyclopropenone sensitization with weekly scalp DPC. Staff drew blood before applying each patch test. In the original processing: With a range of about 20,000 to 690,600, the median per sample was 95,638 TCRs. TCRdb itself ran the RACE reads through MiXCR, one entry per CDR3 protein. The V and J calls reflect TCRdb's pipeline rather than the authors' work. The repertoire has about 340,000 distinct CDR3 sequences, around 7% of them found once; the top ten carry 8.4%. Points from the study as a whole: Counts of TCRs expanded at PT1 correlated positively with patch test score.

The sample here was whole blood, taken in connection with sensitization to the hapten diphenylcyclopropenone (DPC). This chain joins TRBV6-2 or TRBV6-3 and TRBJ2-2; the D is unclear. The TCR sequence derives from a woman under 30 with alopecia areata. Some clones in this sample may be carry-over from other donors' samples. The CDR3 nucleotides read TGTGCCAGCAGTTACATGGGCACCGGGGAGCTGTTTTTT. It encodes CASSYMGTGELFF.